Shown below are 13 T cell receptor beta chains from a single sample sequenced in a study of T cells in Graves' hyperthyroidism and ophthalmopathy. Amplification yielded TCR beta CDR3 regions, with RNA transcripts as the source. TCR CDR3 underwent first-round RT-PCR with the HTBI primer set. TCRdb re-called the multiplex PCR reads through MiXCR, storing one row per CDR3 protein. The table lists about 460,000 distinct CDR3 sequences, around a fifth of them singletons. Sequencing used blood. The source of these receptors is a woman in her 70s with Graves' ophthalmopathy.

This clonotype was seen a handful of times. V is TRBV29-1 and J is TRBJ2-1, with 7 bases that match TRBD2. CDR1 is SQVTM, CDR2 ANQGSEA, per germline. V lost 8 bases and J lost 6; bases outside the gene matches: 7. The CDR3 runs 12 residues. In DNA, the CDR3 is TGCAGCATCCAGCGGGACTCCAATGAGCAGTTCTTC. This codes for CSIQRDSNEQFF.

Only a few counts were recorded for this clonotype. CDR3 amino acids: CAWTPGQSMNTEAFF. CDR3 coding DNA: TGTGCCTGGACTCCGGGACAGTCGATGAACACTGAAGCTTTCTTT. The rearrangement links TRBV30 to TRBJ1-1; TRBD1 matches at 7 bases. V lost 4 bases to trimming and J lost 0 bases; unmatched junction nucleotides: 8. CDR3 length: 15 residues. Germline CDR1 and CDR2: GTSNPN and SVGIG (reference sequence).

This chain joins TRBV6-1 and TRBJ2-2, with TRBD1 matching 10 bases. CDR1 and CDR2 from the germline V gene are MNHNS and SASEGT. Losses at the gene ends were 3 bases for V and 5 bases for J; bases not matched to a gene: 3. This CDR3 has 15 residues. The CDR3 protein is CASSDGTGATGELFF. The CDR3 coding sequence is TGTGCCAGCAGTGATGGGACAGGGGCGACCGGGGAGCTGTTTTTT.

This clonotype was observed at least ten times. The chain has TRBV20-1 and TRBJ1-1; D ambiguous. V lost 0 bases and J lost 8, with 13 bases in between. The CDR3 consists of 13 residues. The germline CDR1 and CDR2 sequences are DFQATT and SNEGSKA (reference sequence). The CDR3 bases are TGCAGTGCTAGAGATAAGACGGATGGGGAAGCTTTCTTT. It yields the protein CSARDKTDGEAFF.

This chain joins TRBV6-1 and TRBJ2-3, with 15 nucleotides matching TRBD2. CDR3 length: 17 amino acids. With 8 bases clipped from V and 2 bases from J, the junction kept 8 bases outside the gene matches. CDR1 is MNHNS and CDR2 is SASEGT in the germline V gene. The CDR3 bases are TGTGCCAGCGGCCTGGGACTAGCGGGAGGTAACACAGATACGCAGTATTTT. Translating gives CASGLGLAGGNTDTQYF.

The CDR3 bases are TGTGCCTGGAGTATAACTCCTAATTACGAGCAGTACTTC. Translated, it gives CAWSITPNYEQYF. The chain links TRBV30 to TRBJ2-7; no firm D call. CDR1 GTSNPN and CDR2 SVGIG come from the germline V gene (reference sequence). Trimming removed 2 bases from V and 4 bases from J, with 12 bases in between. This CDR3 comprises 13 residues.

The chain joins TRBV7-8 to TRBJ1-5; D remains ambiguous. V was cut by 7 bases and J by 0 bases, with 13 bases left in between. The germline V gene encodes CDR1 SGHVS and CDR2 FQNEAQ. The CDR3 loop spans 15 amino acids. This chain's CDR3 is CASNEVGYSNQPQHF. In nucleotides, the CDR3 is TGTGCCAGCAACGAGGTGGGGTATAGCAATCAGCCCCAGCATTTT.

This clonotype has just a few counts. The chain is built from TRBV12-3 or TRBV12-4 and TRBJ2-3, with unresolved D. The CDR3 is 13 amino acids. Trimming left V 6 bases short and J 4 bases short, with 11 bases between. CDR3 sequence: CASRHLDPDTQYF. The CDR3 DNA sequence: TGTGCCAGCAGGCACTTGGATCCAGATACGCAGTATTTT.

A few counts support this clonotype. This chain joins TRBV20-1 and TRBJ1-1, with a weak D call TRBD1 (6 bases). Trimming removed 2 bases at V and 3 bases at J, with 19 bases between. The CDR3 sequence is 16 residues long. Germline-derived CDR1 and CDR2 are DFQATT and SNEGSKA (reference sequence). The CDR3 DNA reads TGCAGTGCTAGAAAACCCGGGGGGGCGAGGCACACTGAAGCTTTCTTT. This sequence encodes CSARKPGGARHTEAFF.

The chain is built from TRBV20-1 and TRBJ2-7; maybe TRBD1 (5 bases). The length of the CDR3 is 15 residues. The germline V and J ends were trimmed by 5 bases and 5 bases, with 22 bases remaining between them. The germline V gene has CDR1 DFQATT and CDR2 SNEGSKA (reference sequence). CDR3 sequence (DNA): TGCAGTGCTTCTAAACCCCTGGGGCCCCAGGACGAGCAGTACTTC. Amino acids: CSASKPLGPQDEQYF.

This clonotype has a count of ten or more. The V and J genes are TRBV7-2 and TRBJ2-7; D is unresolved. CDR1 is SGHTA, CDR2 FQGNSA, per germline. Trimming removed 5 bases at V and 0 bases at J, with 11 bases between. The CDR3 length is 14 residues. This CDR3 reads CASSQTGYSYEQYF. The CDR3 DNA follows: TGTGCCAGCAGCCAAACGGGTTACTCCTACGAGCAGTACTTC.

There are a few counts of this clonotype. The V call is TRBV13, the J call TRBJ2-7; D remains ambiguous. CDR1 and CDR2 from the germline V gene are PRHDT and FYEKMQ (reference sequence). The CDR3 spans 15 residues. V dropped 0 bases and J dropped 2 bases, with 11 bases sitting between them. DNA for the CDR3: TGTGCCAGCAGCTTAGGCCGGGTGTTGACCTACGAGCAGTACTTC. This translates into CASSLGRVLTYEQYF.

This clonotype was observed at least ten times. The chain carries TRBV15 and TRBJ2-2; no definite D call. V was clipped by 3 bases and J by 1 base, with 6 bases between them. Germline-derived CDR1 and CDR2 are LNHNV and YYDKDF (reference sequence). CDR3 length: 14 amino acids. The CDR3: CATSSSENTGELFF. The DNA of the CDR3 is TGTGCCACCAGCAGTTCCGAGAACACCGGGGAGCTGTTTTTT.